The source of this T cell receptor beta chain is a study of cytomegalovirus exposure and HLA in healthy donors. Study observations and caveats: Owing to their indistinguishability, certain V segments, notably TRBV6-2 and TRBV6-3, were excluded. A later analysis linked a missense DCLRE1C variant to TCR beta V- and J-gene trimming.

Use of 60 Vbeta and 13 Jbeta primers characterized the PCR. Measured with immunoSEQ multiplex PCR; TCRdb has only the in-frame clones, and not every one. This table holds approximately 99,000 clones, 73% found once. CDR3 length: 16 residues. V dropped 5 bases and J dropped 1; count of bases not matched to a gene: 9. In germline, CDR1 is SGHAT, CDR2 FQNNGV. This clone was recorded a few times. Its antigen remains unidentified. Sequencing was carried out using PBMCs. This clonotype was obtained from a man between 40 and 49 years old in good health and CMV-seronegative. The chain links TRBV11-2 to TRBJ2-7; 9 bases line up with TRBD1. The CDR3 sequence is CASSQWTGARSYEQYF. For the CDR3, the DNA is TGTGCCAGCAGCCAATGGACAGGGGCGAGGTCCTACGAGCAGTACTTC.